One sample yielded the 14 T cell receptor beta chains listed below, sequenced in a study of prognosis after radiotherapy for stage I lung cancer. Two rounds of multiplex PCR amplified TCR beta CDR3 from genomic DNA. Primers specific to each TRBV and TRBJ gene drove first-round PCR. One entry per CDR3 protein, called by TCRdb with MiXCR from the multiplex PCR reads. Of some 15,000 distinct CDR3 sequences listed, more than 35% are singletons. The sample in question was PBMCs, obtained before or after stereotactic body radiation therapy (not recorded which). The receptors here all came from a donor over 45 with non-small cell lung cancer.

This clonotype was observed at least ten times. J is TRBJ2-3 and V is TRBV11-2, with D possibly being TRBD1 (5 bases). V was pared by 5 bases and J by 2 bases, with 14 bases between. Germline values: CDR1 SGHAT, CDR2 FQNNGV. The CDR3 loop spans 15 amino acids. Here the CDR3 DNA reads TGTGCCAGCAGCCTCAGGGATGGGCTCACAGATACGCAGTATTTT. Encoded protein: CASSLRDGLTDTQYF.

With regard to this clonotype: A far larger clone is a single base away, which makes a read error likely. The CDR3 is CAISSTGLVNGELFF. The CDR3 DNA reads as TGTGCCATCAGCTCGACAGGGTTGGTGAACGGGGAGCTGTTTTTT. V gene TRBV6-2 or TRBV6-3 combines with J gene TRBJ2-2, with TRBD1 matching 7 bases. CDR3 length equals 15 residues. Germline values: CDR1 MNHEY, CDR2 SVGEGT. Trimming cost V 10 bases and J 7 bases; bases outside gene matches: 15.

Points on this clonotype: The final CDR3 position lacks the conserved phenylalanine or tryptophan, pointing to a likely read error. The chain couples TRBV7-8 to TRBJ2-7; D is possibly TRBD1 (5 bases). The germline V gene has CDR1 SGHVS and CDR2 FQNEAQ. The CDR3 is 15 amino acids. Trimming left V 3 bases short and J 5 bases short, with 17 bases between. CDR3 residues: CASSFLRTWAHEQYL. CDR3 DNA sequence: TGTGCCAGCAGCTTCCTCCGGACATGGGCCCACGAGCAGTACCTC.

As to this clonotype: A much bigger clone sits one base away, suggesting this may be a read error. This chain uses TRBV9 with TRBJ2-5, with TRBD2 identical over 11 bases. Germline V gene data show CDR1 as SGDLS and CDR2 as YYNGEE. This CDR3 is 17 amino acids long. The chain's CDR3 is CARSVDSGGALWETQYF. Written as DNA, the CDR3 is TGTGCCCGCAGCGTAGATAGCGGGGGGGCTTTATGGGAGACCCAGTACTTC.

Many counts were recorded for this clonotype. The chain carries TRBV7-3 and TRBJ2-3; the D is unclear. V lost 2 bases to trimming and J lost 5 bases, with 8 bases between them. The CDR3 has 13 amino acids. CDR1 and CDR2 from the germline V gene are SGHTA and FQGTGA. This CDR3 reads CASSLGQRDTQYF. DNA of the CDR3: TGTGCCAGCAGCTTAGGGCAGCGAGATACGCAGTATTTT.

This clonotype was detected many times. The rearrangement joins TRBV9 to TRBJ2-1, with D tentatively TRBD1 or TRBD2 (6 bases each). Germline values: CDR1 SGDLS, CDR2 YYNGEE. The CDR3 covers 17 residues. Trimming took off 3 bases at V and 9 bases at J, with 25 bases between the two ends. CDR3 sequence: CASSGPDYWGADGEQFF. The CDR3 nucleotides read TGTGCCAGCAGCGGACCGGACTACTGGGGGGCTGACGGTGAGCAGTTCTTC.

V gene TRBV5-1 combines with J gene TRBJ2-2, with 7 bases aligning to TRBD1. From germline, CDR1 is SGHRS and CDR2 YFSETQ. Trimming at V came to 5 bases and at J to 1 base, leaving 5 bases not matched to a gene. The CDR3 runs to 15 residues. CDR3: CASSTRTGNTGELFF. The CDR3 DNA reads TGCGCCAGCAGTACTAGGACAGGGAACACCGGGGAGCTGTTTTTT.

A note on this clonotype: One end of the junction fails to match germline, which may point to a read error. The CDR3 here is CASRLTGSLELSF. The DNA for the CDR3 is TGTGCCAGCAGACTAACAGGGTCGTTGGAGCTGTCTTTT. The J gene is TRBJ2-2, the V gene TRBV7-2, with D possibly TRBD1 on 6 matching bases. Germline V gives CDR1 SGHTA, CDR2 FQGNSA. The length of the CDR3 is 13 residues.

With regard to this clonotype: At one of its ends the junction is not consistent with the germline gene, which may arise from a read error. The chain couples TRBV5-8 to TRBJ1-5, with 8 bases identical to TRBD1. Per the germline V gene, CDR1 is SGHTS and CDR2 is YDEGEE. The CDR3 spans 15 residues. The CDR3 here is CASSLAGQGFQPQDF. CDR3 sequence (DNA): TGTGCCAGCAGCTTGGCAGGACAGGGCTTCCAGCCCCAGGATTTT.

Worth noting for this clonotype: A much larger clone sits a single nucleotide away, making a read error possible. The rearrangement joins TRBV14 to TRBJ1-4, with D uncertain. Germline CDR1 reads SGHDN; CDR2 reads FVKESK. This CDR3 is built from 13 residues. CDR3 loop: CVSSRGSPEKLFF. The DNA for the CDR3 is TGTGTCAGCAGCCGAGGTTCACCTGAAAAACTGTTTTTT.

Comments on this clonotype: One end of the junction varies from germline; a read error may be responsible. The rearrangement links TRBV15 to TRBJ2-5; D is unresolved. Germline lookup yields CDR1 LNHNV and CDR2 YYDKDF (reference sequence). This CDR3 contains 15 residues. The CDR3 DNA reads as TGTGCCGCCAGCAGAGATCAGGATAGCCAAGAGACCCAGTACTTC. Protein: CAASRDQDSQETQYF. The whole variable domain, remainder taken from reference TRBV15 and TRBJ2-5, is DAMVIQNPRYQVTQFGKPVTLSCSQTLNHNVMYWYQQKSSQAPKLLFHYYDKDFNNEADTPDNFQSRRPNTSFCFLDIRSPGLGDTAMYLCAASRDQDSQETQYFGPGTRLLVL.

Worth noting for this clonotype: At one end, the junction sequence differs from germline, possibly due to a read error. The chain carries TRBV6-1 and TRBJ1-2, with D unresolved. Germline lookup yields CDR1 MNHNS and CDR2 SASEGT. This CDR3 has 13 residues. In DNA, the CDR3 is TGTGACAGCTTTCCGGCGATTGGCGCTGGCTACAACTTC. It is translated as CDSFPAIGAGYNF.

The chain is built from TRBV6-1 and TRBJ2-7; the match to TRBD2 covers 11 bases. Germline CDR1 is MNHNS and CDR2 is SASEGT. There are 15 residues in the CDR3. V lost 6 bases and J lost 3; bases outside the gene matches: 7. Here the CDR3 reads CASRRLTSGDYEQYF. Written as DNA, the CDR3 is TGTGCCAGCAGAAGGTTGACTAGCGGGGACTACGAGCAGTACTTC.

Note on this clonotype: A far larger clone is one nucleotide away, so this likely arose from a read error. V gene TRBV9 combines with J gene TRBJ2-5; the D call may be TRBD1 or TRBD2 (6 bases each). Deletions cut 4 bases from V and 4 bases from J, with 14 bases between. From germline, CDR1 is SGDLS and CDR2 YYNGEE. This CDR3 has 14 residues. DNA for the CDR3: TGTGCCAGCAGCAACACGTGGGGGGCAGAGACCCAGTACTTC. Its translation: CASSNTWGAETQYF.